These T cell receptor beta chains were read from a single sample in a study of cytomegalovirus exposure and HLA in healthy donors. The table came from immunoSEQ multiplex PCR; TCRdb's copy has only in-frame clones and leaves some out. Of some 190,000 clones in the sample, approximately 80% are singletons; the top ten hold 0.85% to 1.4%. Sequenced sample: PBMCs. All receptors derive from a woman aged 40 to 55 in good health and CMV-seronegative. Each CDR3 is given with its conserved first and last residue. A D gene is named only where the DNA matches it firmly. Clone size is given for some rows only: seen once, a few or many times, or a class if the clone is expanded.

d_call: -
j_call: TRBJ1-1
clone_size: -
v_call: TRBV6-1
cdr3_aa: CASSVSVNTEAFF
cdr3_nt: TGTGCCAGCAGTGTTTCAGTGAACACTGAAGCTTTCTTT

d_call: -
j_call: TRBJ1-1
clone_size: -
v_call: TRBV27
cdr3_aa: CASSLGGSTEAFF
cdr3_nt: TGTGCCAGCAGCCTGGGGGGGAGTACTGAAGCTTTCTTT

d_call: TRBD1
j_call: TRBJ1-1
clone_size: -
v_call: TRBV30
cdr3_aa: CAWGIRTGLRTEAFF
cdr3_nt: TGTGCCTGGGGGATTAGGACAGGGCTGCGCACTGAAGCTTTCTTT

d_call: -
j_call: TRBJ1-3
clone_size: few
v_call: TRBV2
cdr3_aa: CASSRDSGNTIYF
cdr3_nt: TGTGCCAGTTCTCGGGACTCTGGAAACACCATATATTTT

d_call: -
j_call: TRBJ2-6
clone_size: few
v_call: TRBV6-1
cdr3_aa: CASSAMANVLTF
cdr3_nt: TGTGCCAGCAGTGCAATGGCCAACGTCCTGACTTTC

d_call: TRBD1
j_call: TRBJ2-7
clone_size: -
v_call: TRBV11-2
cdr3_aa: CASSPGQGDYEQYF
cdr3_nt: TGTGCCAGCAGCCCGGGACAGGGAGACTACGAGCAGTACTTC

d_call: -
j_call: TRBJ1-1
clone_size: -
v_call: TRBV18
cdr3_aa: CASSPGHLLNTEAFF
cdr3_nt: TGTGCCAGCTCACCCGGACACTTATTGAACACTGAAGCTTTCTTT

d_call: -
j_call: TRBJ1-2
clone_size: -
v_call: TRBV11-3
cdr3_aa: CASSLLGAVDGYTF
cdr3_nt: TGTGCCAGCAGCTTATTGGGCGCAGTGGATGGCTACACCTTC

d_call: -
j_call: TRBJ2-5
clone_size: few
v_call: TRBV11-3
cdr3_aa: CASSTTPQGQETQYF
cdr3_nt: TGTGCCAGCAGCACGACTCCACAGGGACAAGAGACCCAGTACTTC

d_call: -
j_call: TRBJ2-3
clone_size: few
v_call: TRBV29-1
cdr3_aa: CSVALATSTDTQYF
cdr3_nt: TGCAGCGTTGCCCTAGCGACGAGCACAGATACGCAGTATTTT

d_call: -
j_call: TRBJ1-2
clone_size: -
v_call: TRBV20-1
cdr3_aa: CSAEGAGGYTF
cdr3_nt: TGCAGTGCTGAGGGAGCGGGTGGCTACACCTTC

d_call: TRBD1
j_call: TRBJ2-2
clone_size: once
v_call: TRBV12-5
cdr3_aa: CASGLVPYSGTGNTGELFF
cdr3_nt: TGTGCTAGTGGTTTGGTACCCTACTCCGGGACAGGGAACACCGGGGAGCTGTTTTTT

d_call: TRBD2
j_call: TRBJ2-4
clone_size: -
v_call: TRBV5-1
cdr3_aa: CASSLAGTSGDIQYF
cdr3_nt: TGCGCCAGCAGCCTAGCCGGGACTAGCGGAGACATTCAGTACTTC

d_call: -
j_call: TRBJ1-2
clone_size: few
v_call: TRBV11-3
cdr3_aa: CASSPRTGNYGYTF
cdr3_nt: TGTGCCAGCAGCCCCAGGACGGGAAACTATGGCTACACCTTC

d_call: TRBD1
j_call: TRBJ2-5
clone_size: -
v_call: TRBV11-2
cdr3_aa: CASSLDRGIDTQYF
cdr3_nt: TGTGCCAGCAGCCTCGACAGGGGGATTGATACCCAGTACTTC

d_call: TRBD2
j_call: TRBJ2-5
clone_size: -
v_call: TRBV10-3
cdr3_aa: CAIRRGDGGETQYF
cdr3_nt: TGTGCCATCAGGCGAGGGGACGGGGGGGAGACCCAGTACTTC